These T cell receptor beta chains were read from a single sample in a study of blood T cell repertoires in COVID-19. TCRdb's copy holds only in-frame clones and misses some; the assay was immunoSEQ multiplex PCR. The table has some 260,000 clones, 88% seen once. Sample: peripheral blood. These TCRs come from a woman between 25 and 40 years old with COVID-19, enrolled during active disease. Each CDR3 is given with its conserved first and last residue. The D gene is left open where the match is weak.

J | V | D | CDR3 | DNA
TRBJ2-1 | TRBV28 | NA | CASSLTTEHNEQFF | TGTGCCAGCAGTCTCACGACAGAACACAATGAGCAGTTCTTC
TRBJ1-2 | TRBV5-8 | NA | CASSSTGLDYGYTF | TGTGCCAGCAGCTCAACAGGGTTAGATTATGGCTACACCTTC
TRBJ2-2 | TRBV6-5 | TRBD1 | CASSPGGTGELFF | TGTGCCAGCAGCCCAGGGGGCACCGGGGAGCTGTTTTTT
TRBJ1-5 | TRBV27 | NA | CASRNWGEEQPQHF | TGTGCCAGCAGGAATTGGGGAGAGGAGCAGCCCCAGCATTTT
TRBJ2-3 | TRBV11-3 | NA | CASSRSADTQYF | TGTGCCAGCTCTCGCTCGGCAGATACGCAGTATTTT
TRBJ2-7 | TRBV11-2 | TRBD2 | CASTPGGYEQYF | TGTGCCAGCACCCCGGGGGGATACGAGCAGTACTTC
TRBJ2-3 | TRBV7-2 | NA | CASSFTTGPDTQYF | TGTGCCAGCAGCTTTACGACAGGACCAGATACGCAGTATTTT
TRBJ2-1 | TRBV5-8 | NA | CASSGTGGVSYNEQFF | TGTGCCAGCAGCGGTACCGGCGGAGTCTCCTACAATGAGCAGTTCTTC
TRBJ2-3 | TRBV19 | NA | CASSVDSPDTQYF | TGTGCCAGTAGTGTCGACAGTCCAGATACGCAGTATTTT
TRBJ1-4 | TRBV5-1 | TRBD1 | CASSLVGTATNEKLFF | TGCGCCAGCAGCTTGGTTGGGACAGCTACTAATGAAAAACTGTTTTTT